This T cell receptor (beta chain) was sequenced during a study of PD-1 blockade in mismatch repair-deficient tumors. The overall study: All were previously treated, progressing patients with around eleven mismatch repair-deficient cancer types.

General observations from the study: Tumor-resident clones, often absent from pretreatment blood, expanded after pembrolizumab and then contracted.

This CDR3 comprises 14 residues. Unmatched junction bases numbered 11, after V lost 2 bases and J lost 13 bases. The V gene's germline CDR1 is MNHNS and CDR2 SASEGT. The method was immunoSEQ multiplex PCR; TCRdb's version includes in-frame clones alone and lacks a portion of them. The data hold 100,000 to 150,000 clones, with approximately 86% observed a single time. Details on this clone: Antigen: not known.

The sequence was collected from an adult with mismatch repair-deficient cancer. Sequencing used peripheral blood, obtained 44 weeks after starting pembrolizumab. This chain connects TRBV6-1 to TRBJ2-1, with 7 bases aligning to TRBD2. The CDR3 is CASSENKWEGNQFF. The DNA for the CDR3 is TGTGCCAGCAGTGAAAATAAGTGGGAGGGTAATCAGTTCTTC.